The next 21 T cell receptor beta chains were all read from a single sample in a study of blood T cell repertoires in COVID-19. Data came from immunoSEQ multiplex PCR; TCRdb stores just in-frame clones and leaves some out. Of some 130,000 clones detected, around 84% appear once; the ten largest clones hold about a sixth. Material for sequencing was peripheral blood. These receptor sequences come from a woman of 80 years or more with acute or convalescent COVID-19.

The chain has TRBV7-9 and TRBJ2-7; 7 bases fit TRBD1. V shed 1 base, J shed 2 bases, and the junction held 2 bases outside the gene matches. Germline loops: CDR1 SEHNR, CDR2 FQNEAQ (reference sequence). The CDR3 has 14 amino acids. Here the CDR3 reads CASSLGGQPYEQYF. CDR3 sequence (DNA): TGTGCCAGCAGCTTAGGGGGACAGCCCTACGAGCAGTACTTC. Full variable domain (rest looked up from reference TRBV7-9 and TRBJ2-7): DTGVSQNPRHKITKRGQNVTFRCDPISEHNRLYWYRQTLGQGPEFLTYFQNEAQLEKSRLLSDRFSAERPKGSFSTLEIQRTEQGDSAMYLCASSLGGQPYEQYFGPGTRLTVT.

The V call is TRBV5-6, the J call TRBJ1-3; 8 bases fit TRBD1. The CDR3 extends over 16 amino acids. Germline V CDR1 and CDR2: SGHDT, YYEEEE. J gave up 0 bases and V 3 bases, and 5 bases lay outside the gene matches. The CDR3: CASSSDRGNSGNTIYF. In DNA, the CDR3 is TGTGCCAGCAGCTCTGACAGGGGCAACTCTGGAAACACCATATATTTT.

The chain uses TRBV7-6 and TRBJ2-3, with TRBD2 matching over 9 bases. Germline-derived CDR1 and CDR2 are SGHVS and FNYEAQ. After removal of 4 bases from V and 1 base from J, the junction contained 6 bases not matched to a gene. The CDR3 length is 16 residues. The CDR3 reads CASSSSSSGGTDTQYF. The CDR3 DNA follows: TGTGCCAGCAGCTCCTCTTCTAGCGGGGGCACAGATACGCAGTATTTT.

The V gene is TRBV20-1, the J gene TRBJ2-3; 9 bases align to TRBD2. This CDR3 has 16 residues. Germline V gene data show CDR1 as DFQATT and CDR2 as SNEGSKA (reference sequence). The junction had 7 bases not matched to a gene; V was cut back by 3 bases and J by 0 bases. CDR3: CSASGGGALSTDTQYF. In DNA, the CDR3 is TGCAGTGCTAGTGGCGGGGGGGCTTTAAGCACAGATACGCAGTATTTT.

This chain connects TRBV23-1 to TRBJ1-3, with 10 bases aligning to TRBD1. TRBV23-1 belongs to the ORF category, with a function that is uncertain. V was clipped by 2 bases and J by 4 bases; unmatched bases: 5. The CDR3 covers 16 residues. CDR3 sequence (DNA): TGCGCCAGCAGTCAAACCCAGACAGGGGGCGGAAACACCATATATTTT. The encoded protein is CASSQTQTGGGNTIYF.

The gene calls are TRBV3-1 (or the pseudogene TRBV3-2) and TRBJ2-1; D remains unclear. Trimming removed 0 bases from V and 1 base from J, with 7 bases in between. Per the germline V gene, CDR1 is LGHDT and CDR2 is YNNKEL (reference sequence). CDR3 length: 15 residues. CDR3 nucleotide sequence: TGTGCCAGCAGCCAAGATCCCTTATCCTACAATGAGCAGTTCTTC. It is translated as CASSQDPLSYNEQFF.

This clone turned up a few times. The V and J genes are TRBV5-5 and TRBJ2-2, with 7 bases that match TRBD1. Germline lookup yields CDR1 SGHKS and CDR2 YYEKEE (reference sequence). The CDR3 runs 16 residues. V dropped 2 bases and J dropped 0; count of bases not matched to a gene: 4. The CDR3 here is CASSLTGDPNTGELFF. The CDR3 nucleotides are TGTGCCAGCAGCTTAACAGGGGACCCGAACACCGGGGAGCTGTTTTTT.

The gene calls are TRBV20-1 and TRBJ2-3; TRBD2 matches at 11 bases. The V and J ends lost 3 bases and 1 base, in that order; junction bases with no gene match: 9. CDR3 size: 17 residues. Germline V lookup: CDR1 DFQATT, CDR2 SNEGSKA (reference sequence). The CDR3 loop is CSASQTSGMVGTDTQYF. CDR3 bases: TGCAGTGCTAGTCAGACTAGCGGGATGGTGGGCACAGATACGCAGTATTTT.

Written as DNA, the CDR3 is TGTGCCAGCAGGCACGGGAACTACGAGCAGTACTTC. Translated, it gives CASRHGNYEQYF. The J gene is TRBJ2-7, the V gene TRBV7-9, with a tentative D call TRBD2 (5 bases). CDR1 SEHNR and CDR2 FQNEAQ come from the germline V gene (reference sequence). This CDR3 is 12 amino acids long. V was pared by 6 bases and J by 3 bases, with 9 bases between.

This chain joins TRBV4-3 and TRBJ2-7, with D possibly matching TRBD1 (5 bases). The CDR3 is 15 residues long. In germline, CDR1 is LGHNA, CDR2 YSLEER. Trimming pared 1 base from V and 3 bases from J, leaving 13 bases between. The CDR3 sequence: CASSQASRVGYEQYF. The CDR3 nucleotides are TGCGCCAGCAGCCAAGCAAGCAGGGTTGGCTACGAGCAGTACTTC.

The genes are TRBV27 and TRBJ1-5; D might be TRBD1 (5 bases). This CDR3 has 18 amino acids. V was trimmed by 10 bases and J by 0 bases, leaving 25 bases between them. The V gene's germline CDR1 is MNHEY and CDR2 SMNVEV (reference sequence). CDR3 in DNA: TGTGCCACCCGGCGGGAGGGACGGTTCGCGAATAGCAATCAGCCCCAGCATTTT. Translated: CATRREGRFANSNQPQHF.

The genes are TRBV6-2 or TRBV6-3 and TRBJ2-1; TRBD2 matches at 15 bases. The CDR3 covers 20 residues. J gave up 2 bases and V 2 bases, and 10 bases lay outside the gene matches. CDR1 MNHEY and CDR2 SVGEGT come from the germline V gene. As DNA, the CDR3 is TGTGCCAGCAGTTACCCCGGGACTAGCGGGGGGCCGTGGACCTACAATGAGCAGTTCTTC. It translates to CASSYPGTSGGPWTYNEQFF.

The gene calls are TRBV5-5 and TRBJ1-2; the D is unclear. V lost 0 bases and J lost 4, with 10 bases in between. In germline, CDR1 is SGHKS, CDR2 YYEKEE (reference sequence). This CDR3 has 14 residues. The CDR3 spells CASSLVEGVYGYTF. As DNA, the CDR3 is TGTGCCAGCAGCTTGGTGGAAGGAGTCTATGGCTACACCTTC.

The chain couples TRBV27 to TRBJ1-1, with D tentatively TRBD1 (5 bases). Germline CDR1 MNHEY, CDR2 SMNVEV (reference sequence). Trimming stripped 6 bases from V and 7 bases from J, with 15 bases between. This CDR3 contains 13 residues. The CDR3 sequence is CASSHGVRGEAFF. The DNA for the CDR3 is TGTGCCAGCAGCCACGGTGTAAGGGGTGAAGCTTTCTTT.

This clone was observed a single time. This chain uses TRBV6-5 with TRBJ2-3, with 10 bases aligning to TRBD2. The germline V gene encodes CDR1 MNHEY and CDR2 SVGAGI. The CDR3 is 16 amino acids. The V and J ends lost 4 bases and 1 base, in that order; junction bases with no gene match: 5. CDR3 protein: CASSFSAGGGTDTQYF. CDR3 sequence (DNA): TGTGCCAGCAGTTTTTCAGCGGGAGGGGGCACAGATACGCAGTATTTT.

This chain links TRBV28 with TRBJ1-6; D is unclear. The germline V gene encodes CDR1 MDHEN and CDR2 SYDVKM. This CDR3 spans 13 amino acids. V lost 5 bases and J 3 bases, leaving 5 bases between the germline ends. The CDR3 bases are TGTGCCAGCAGTGGCAGCTATAATTCACCCCTCCACTTT. Amino acids: CASSGSYNSPLHF. The whole variable domain, filled in from reference TRBV28 and TRBJ1-6, reads DVKVTQSSRYLVKRTGEKVFLECVQDMDHENMFWYRQDPGLGLRLIYFSYDVKMKEKGDIPEGYSVSREKKERFSLILESASTNQTSMYLCASSGSYNSPLHFGNGTRLTVT.

The chain recombines TRBV5-4 with TRBJ2-3, with a tentative D call TRBD2 (6 bases). V was shortened by 4 bases and J by 7 bases, with 19 bases between the two germline ends. Germline-derived CDR1 and CDR2 are SGHNT and YYREEE (reference sequence). This CDR3 is built from 15 residues. The CDR3 sequence is CASSPDRGAMYTQYF. CDR3 bases: TGTGCCAGCAGCCCTGACCGCGGGGCGATGTATACGCAGTATTTT.

The CDR3 DNA reads as TGTGCCAGCATTCAGGGTGGTAGCGGGGGATGGAACACCGGGGAGCTGTTTTTT. Translating gives CASIQGGSGGWNTGELFF. The genes are TRBV13 and TRBJ2-2; TRBD2 aligns across 9 bases. Unmatched junction bases numbered 13, after V lost 7 bases and J lost 1 base. The CDR3 runs 18 residues. CDR1 PRHDT and CDR2 FYEKMQ come from the germline V gene (reference sequence).

This clone has just one count. The chain carries TRBV11-2 and TRBJ2-3; 7 bases align to TRBD2. The length of the CDR3 is 16 residues. V lost 1 base to trimming and J lost 6 bases; unmatched junction nucleotides: 10. Germline CDR1 reads SGHAT; CDR2 reads FQNNGV. The CDR3 is CASSLVSAGVEDTQYF. The CDR3 DNA reads TGTGCCAGCAGCTTAGTATCCGCGGGGGTAGAGGATACGCAGTATTTT.

The count of this clone is one. The chain employs TRBV30 and TRBJ2-1; 7 bases line up with TRBD2. CDR1 is GTSNPN, CDR2 SVGIG, per germline (reference sequence). This CDR3 spans 17 amino acids. The junction had 17 bases not matched to a gene; V was cut back by 2 bases and J by 7 bases. CDR3 sequence reads: CAWSPLGGGTVWNEQFF. CDR3 nucleotide sequence: TGTGCCTGGAGTCCCCTGGGGGGAGGGACGGTGTGGAATGAGCAGTTCTTC. The variable domain in full, with the rest retrieved from reference TRBV30 and TRBJ2-1, is SQTIHQWPATLVQPVGSPLSLECTVEGTSNPNLYWYRQAAGRGLQLLFYSVGIGQISSEVPQNLSASRPQDRQFILSSKKLLLSDSGFYLCAWSPLGGGTVWNEQFFGPGTRLTVL.

The chain carries TRBV4-3 and TRBJ2-2, with 11 bases fitting TRBD2. V lost 1 base and J lost 7; bases outside the gene matches: 8. Looked up from germline, CDR1 is LGHNA and CDR2 is YSLEER. The CDR3 has 17 amino acids. CDR3 sequence (DNA): TGCGCCAGCAGCCAAGGTTCACTAGCGGGAGTTGGCGGGGAGCTGTTTTTT. It yields the protein CASSQGSLAGVGGELFF.